Presented here are 8 T cell receptor beta chains from one specimen sequenced in a study of cytomegalovirus exposure and HLA in healthy donors. The data were produced by immunoSEQ multiplex PCR, yet TCRdb's version contains in-frame clones alone and is incomplete. The sample contains over 100,000 clones, 89% of which appear only once. The sample comprised PBMCs. These receptors were collected from a man aged 25 to 40 in good health and CMV-seronegative.

V usage is TRBV7-2 and J usage is TRBJ2-7; TRBD2 agrees at 8 bases. The CDR3 runs to 16 residues. Germline V CDR1 and CDR2: SGHTA, FQGNSA. The ends lost 5 bases at V and 3 bases at J; junction bases unmatched: 12. This chain's CDR3 is CASSTLAGRGDYEQYF. For the CDR3, the DNA is TGTGCCAGCAGCACGCTGGCGGGGCGGGGGGACTACGAGCAGTACTTC. The entire variable domain, with the rest obtained from reference TRBV7-2 and TRBJ2-7, is as follows: GAGVSQSPSNKVTEKGKDVELRCDPISGHTALYWYRQSLGQGLEFLIYFQGNSAPDKSGLPSDRFSAERTGGSVSTLTIQRTQQEDSAVYLCASSTLAGRGDYEQYFGPGTRLTVT.

The V call is TRBV5-1, the J call TRBJ1-2; D ambiguous. The germline V gene has CDR1 SGHRS and CDR2 YFSETQ. This CDR3 is built from 14 residues. V was clipped by 0 bases and J by 2 bases, with 8 bases between them. The CDR3 reads CASSLAGSNYGYTF. The CDR3 bases are TGCGCCAGCAGCTTGGCGGGGTCGAACTATGGCTACACCTTC.

This sequence joins TRBV28 and TRBJ2-5, with 10 bases lining up with TRBD2. The V gene's germline CDR1 is MDHEN and CDR2 SYDVKM. CDR3 length: 17 residues. Unmatched junction bases numbered 11, after V lost 2 bases and J lost 5 bases. CDR3 sequence (DNA): TGTGCCAGCAGTTTACCCAGAAGCGGGGGGGCTCGGGAGACCCAGTACTTC. Residues: CASSLPRSGGARETQYF.

The chain joins TRBV7-9 to TRBJ2-5, with D possibly matching TRBD1 (6 bases). CDR1 is SEHNR, CDR2 FQNEAQ, per germline (reference sequence). The CDR3 contains 15 residues. V gave up 1 base and J gave up 0 bases, with 9 bases separating them. CDR3 sequence (DNA): TGTGCCAGCAGCTTAGGGACAGTCAACCAAGAGACCCAGTACTTC. This gives the protein CASSLGTVNQETQYF.

V is TRBV10-2 and J is TRBJ1-5; D uncertain. CDR1 WSHSY and CDR2 SAAADI come from the germline V gene. The CDR3 is 14 residues long. Trimming removed 5 bases from V and 0 bases from J, with 8 bases in between. CDR3 amino acids: CASSYEASNQPQHF. The CDR3 DNA is TGCGCCAGCAGTTACGAGGCTAGCAATCAGCCCCAGCATTTT.

The chain recombines TRBV25-1 with TRBJ2-7; TRBD1 matches 7 bases. The CDR3 runs to 13 residues. Germline CDR1 MGHDK, CDR2 SYGVNS. V lost 6 bases to trimming and J lost 1 base; unmatched junction nucleotides: 3. CDR3 DNA sequence: TGTGCCAGCAGACAGACAGGGTCCTACGAGCAGTACTTC. Translating gives CASRQTGSYEQYF.

This chain links TRBV5-1 with TRBJ2-3, with D tentatively TRBD2 (5 bases). This CDR3 comprises 15 residues. Trimming shortened V by 5 bases and J by 1 base, and 14 bases separated the two germline ends. Germline-derived CDR1 and CDR2 are SGHRS and YFSETQ. The chain's CDR3 is CASRSPPGGTDTQYF. As DNA, the CDR3 is TGCGCCAGCAGGAGCCCACCCGGGGGCACAGATACGCAGTATTTT.

This rearrangement joins TRBV7-2 to TRBJ1-5; D remains ambiguous. CDR1 SGHTA and CDR2 FQGNSA come from the germline V gene. The CDR3 is 14 amino acids. V lost 5 bases and J lost 3, with 11 bases in between. The CDR3: CASSLRSFNQPQHF. CDR3 DNA: TGTGCCAGCAGCCTTCGTAGCTTCAATCAGCCCCAGCATTTT.